The 31 T cell receptor beta chains below all came from one sample that was sequenced in a study of T-cell reconstitution after alpha-beta-depleted transplantation in children. Unique molecular identifiers were incorporated during preparation of the TCRbeta library. One entry per CDR3 protein, called by TCRdb with MiXCR from the PCR reads. The sample comprises 750,000 to 950,000 distinct CDR3 sequences, 15% to 20% of which are singletons, and about 5% rests with the top ten. Sequencing used PBMCs, mostly from graft donor cells, obtained 360 days after TCRalphabeta/CD19-depleted stem cell transplant. The receptor source for this set is a male patient aged 10 to 17 who had a stem cell transplant for acute lymphoblastic leukemia, so the T cells may come from the graft donor.

This clonotype occurred many times. This sequence joins TRBV11-3 and TRBJ2-3; 10 bases map to TRBD2. CDR1 and CDR2 from the germline V gene are SGHNT and YENEEA. With V trimmed by 4 bases and J by 6 bases, 7 bases remained unmatched. The CDR3 is made up of 15 amino acids. In DNA form, the CDR3 reads TGTGCCAGCAGCTGGGGGACTAGCGCGTACGATACGCAGTATTTT. Its protein product is CASSWGTSAYDTQYF.

This clonotype was detected ten times or more. The rearrangement joins TRBV29-1 to TRBJ2-5; TRBD1 aligns across 9 bases. CDR1 is SQVTM and CDR2 is ANQGSEA in the germline V gene. V gave up 1 base and J gave up 5 bases; unmatched junction bases: 8. The CDR3 runs 15 residues. The CDR3 loop is CSVEAQDRGGETQYF. The DNA of the CDR3 is TGCAGCGTTGAAGCCCAGGACAGGGGAGGGGAGACCCAGTACTTC.

The table lists this clonotype with a few counts. V usage is TRBV20-1 and J usage is TRBJ2-3; TRBD2 aligns across 9 bases. Germline lookup yields CDR1 DFQATT and CDR2 SNEGSKA (reference sequence). This CDR3 is built from 16 residues. Trimming took 6 bases from V and 2 from J; bases not matched to a gene: 12. The CDR3 coding sequence is TGCAGTGCAAAAGGGGTCCTAGCGGGGCACACAGATACGCAGTATTTT. It codes for CSAKGVLAGHTDTQYF.

This clonotype was counted many times. The chain uses TRBV7-8 and TRBJ2-5; D unclear. There are 14 residues in the CDR3. Trimming took 1 base from V and 4 from J, leaving 10 bases between them. Germline V gene lookup returns CDR1 SGHVS and CDR2 FQNEAQ. The CDR3 region is CASSLEIFPETQYF. Written as DNA, the CDR3 is TGTGCCAGCAGCTTAGAGATTTTCCCAGAGACCCAGTACTTC.

In this sample, this clonotype turned up many times. The rearrangement joins TRBV12-3 or TRBV12-4 to TRBJ2-5; TRBD2 might be the D (5 bases). The CDR3 totals 14 residues. V was cut by 7 bases and J by 2 bases, with 14 bases left in between. The CDR3 nucleotides read TGTGCCAGCAATACCCGGGAACGTCAAGAGACCCAGTACTTC. Its protein product is CASNTRERQETQYF.

The chain uses TRBV18 and TRBJ2-5, with no clear D. In germline, CDR1 is KGHSH, CDR2 LQKENI. V was pared by 0 bases and J by 5 bases, with 10 bases between. This CDR3 spans 14 amino acids. This CDR3 is CASSPPDPRETQYF. CDR3 bases: TGTGCCAGCTCACCACCGGATCCGAGGGAGACCCAGTACTTC.

This clonotype came up many times. The chain couples TRBV20-1 to TRBJ1-3, with D maybe TRBD1 (5 bases). The CDR3 is made up of 14 amino acids. CDR1 is DFQATT and CDR2 is SNEGSKA in the germline V gene (reference sequence). Deletions cut 2 bases from V and 5 bases from J, with 13 bases between. The CDR3 here is CSARRGSGRNTIYF. The CDR3 bases are TGCAGTGCTAGAAGGGGATCGGGCCGAAACACCATATATTTT.

The chain combines TRBV29-1 with TRBJ2-1; unclear D gene. Germline CDR1 SQVTM, CDR2 ANQGSEA. CDR3 length: 12 amino acids. V was cut by 5 bases and J by 3 bases, with 8 bases left in between. CDR3 region: CSVWAVYNEQFF. In DNA form, the CDR3 reads TGCAGCGTTTGGGCAGTCTACAATGAGCAGTTCTTC.

This clonotype was seen ten or more times. The rearrangement uses TRBV12-3 or TRBV12-4 and TRBJ2-3; D possibly corresponds to TRBD1 (6 bases). The CDR3 is 16 amino acids. V lost 5 bases to trimming and J lost 2 bases, with 17 bases between them. CDR3 residues: CASSGVVTGYTDTQYF. CDR3 in DNA: TGTGCCAGCAGTGGGGTTGTGACAGGCTACACAGATACGCAGTATTTT.

This chain uses TRBV7-8 with TRBJ2-4; possibly TRBD1 for D (6 bases). CDR3 length equals 18 residues. Deletions cut 5 bases from V and 0 bases from J, with 20 bases between. CDR1 SGHVS and CDR2 FQNEAQ come from the germline V gene. This CDR3 is CASSTPARGKRAKNIQYF. The CDR3 DNA reads TGTGCCAGCAGCACCCCAGCGAGGGGGAAAAGAGCCAAAAACATTCAGTACTTC. The full variable domain, completed using reference TRBV7-8 and TRBJ2-4, is GAGVSQSPRYKVAKRGQDVALRCDPISGHVSLFWYQQALGQGPEFLTYFQNEAQLDKSGLPSDRFFAERPEGSVSTLKIQRTQQEDSAVYLCASSTPARGKRAKNIQYFGAGTRLSVL.

V and J are TRBV12-3 or TRBV12-4 and TRBJ1-1; tentatively, D is TRBD1 (6 bases). Trimming cost V 4 bases and J 6 bases, with 18 bases left between them. The CDR3 totals 15 residues. This CDR3 is CASSSPTGSWAEAFF. The DNA for the CDR3 is TGTGCCAGCAGTTCCCCGACAGGTTCTTGGGCTGAAGCTTTCTTT.

In this sample, this clonotype turned up a few times. The V gene is TRBV12-5, the J gene TRBJ2-1; D is ambiguous. Germline V lookup: CDR1 LGHNT, CDR2 FRNRAP. There are 15 residues in the CDR3. V lost 0 bases, J lost 3 bases, and 9 bases lay in between. The CDR3 loop is CASGLVVASYNEQFF. Here the CDR3 DNA reads TGTGCTAGTGGTTTGGTGGTGGCGAGCTACAATGAGCAGTTCTTC.

V and J are TRBV5-5 and TRBJ2-5; D possibly corresponds to TRBD1 (6 bases). CDR3 length: 14 amino acids. Germline V lookup: CDR1 SGHKS, CDR2 YYEKEE (reference sequence). The ends were cut back, 3 bases at V and 5 bases at J, with 14 bases in the middle. The CDR3 DNA is TGTGCCAGCAGCTCCATACAGGGCCGGGAGACCCAGTACTTC. Translated, it gives CASSSIQGRETQYF.

CDR3 residues: CASSLGELGRAVTEAFF. CDR3 nucleotide sequence: TGCGCCAGCAGCTTGGGGGAGTTGGGCAGGGCGGTCACTGAAGCTTTCTTT. The rearrangement joins TRBV5-1 to TRBJ1-1; possibly TRBD1 for D (5 bases). Germline V gene sequence: CDR1 SGHRS, CDR2 YFSETQ. Deletions cut 0 bases from V and 4 bases from J, with 19 bases between. CDR3 length equals 17 residues. The variable domain in full, completed from reference TRBV5-1 and TRBJ1-1, reads KAGVTQTPRYLIKTRGQQVTLSCSPISGHRSVSWYQQTPGQGLQFLFEYFSETQRNKGNFPGRFSGRQFSNSRSEMNVSTLELGDSALYLCASSLGELGRAVTEAFFGQGTRLTVV.

The genes are TRBV30 and TRBJ2-7; 7 bases are a match to TRBD2. This CDR3 contains 11 residues. V was clipped by 4 bases and J by 7 bases; unmatched bases: 4. In germline, CDR1 is GTSNPN, CDR2 SVGIG (reference sequence). CDR3 protein: CAWTRAGEQYF. The CDR3 DNA sequence: TGTGCCTGGACTCGAGCGGGAGAGCAGTACTTC.

This chain joins TRBV9 and TRBJ2-5, with D possibly being TRBD2 (7 bases). Trimming cost V 4 bases and J 4 bases, with 20 bases left between them. The germline gives CDR1 SGDLS, CDR2 YYNGEE. The CDR3 runs to 16 residues. CDR3: CASSPRLAPRGETQYF. CDR3 DNA sequence: TGTGCCAGCAGCCCTAGACTAGCCCCCAGGGGAGAGACCCAGTACTTC.

This clonotype was observed a few times. The chain combines TRBV3-1 with TRBJ2-5; D is tentatively TRBD1 or TRBD2 (5 bases each). V shed 1 base and J shed 0 bases, with 15 bases lying between them. The germline V gene encodes CDR1 LGHDT and CDR2 YNNKEL (reference sequence). CDR3 length: 17 residues. CDR3 amino acids: CASSQGAGTTHQETQYF. The CDR3 coding sequence is TGTGCCAGCAGCCAAGGAGCCGGGACCACCCACCAAGAGACCCAGTACTTC.

The rearrangement joins TRBV7-2 to TRBJ1-2; 7 bases agree with TRBD1. In germline, CDR1 is SGHTA, CDR2 FQGNSA. The CDR3 sequence is 15 residues long. Germline trimming cut 1 base from V and 5 bases from J; bases unmatched to any gene: 7. For the CDR3, the DNA is TGTGCCAGCAGCTTAGGTCGCGGCAGGGGGTATGGCTACACCTTC. Translating gives CASSLGRGRGYGYTF.

CDR3 bases: TGTGCCAGCTCACCAAATTCAGGCTACACCTTC. This translates into CASSPNSGYTF. The gene calls are TRBV18 and TRBJ1-2; D is unresolved. Trimming took 2 bases from V and 8 from J, leaving 6 bases between them. Germline V gene data show CDR1 as KGHSH and CDR2 as LQKENI. The CDR3 has 11 residues.

A few counts support this clonotype. V usage is TRBV27 and J usage is TRBJ2-5; TRBD2 is a possible D gene (6 bases). V dropped 3 bases and J dropped 5 bases, with 16 bases sitting between them. This CDR3 is 15 amino acids long. Germline values: CDR1 MNHEY, CDR2 SMNVEV (reference sequence). CDR3 sequence: CASSFFTGASETQYF. The CDR3 bases are TGTGCCAGCAGTTTCTTTACGGGAGCCTCGGAGACCCAGTACTTC.

The gene calls are TRBV25-1 and TRBJ2-7; tentative D call: TRBD1 (6 bases). Per the germline V gene, CDR1 is MGHDK and CDR2 is SYGVNS. The CDR3 runs to 16 residues. Trimming removed 6 bases at V and 5 bases at J, with 23 bases between. CDR3 amino acids: CASSAQGILTLNEQYF. DNA of the CDR3: TGTGCCAGCAGCGCCCAGGGGATACTTACCCTTAACGAGCAGTACTTC.

The V gene is TRBV28, the J gene TRBJ1-2; tentative D call: TRBD1 (5 bases). Germline V CDR1 and CDR2: MDHEN, SYDVKM. The CDR3 loop spans 14 amino acids. Trimming stripped 8 bases from V and 2 bases from J, with 15 bases between. This chain's CDR3 is CASAIGAGNYGYTF. CDR3 DNA sequence: TGTGCCAGCGCGATAGGGGCCGGCAACTATGGCTACACCTTC.

This clonotype appeared many times. The chain links TRBV5-1 to TRBJ2-7; TRBD1 agrees at 8 bases. The trim removed 8 bases at V and 3 bases at J, leaving 7 bases unmatched. Germline V lookup: CDR1 SGHRS, CDR2 YFSETQ. CDR3 length equals 13 residues. The CDR3 loop is CASSRQGFYEQYF. CDR3 nucleotides: TGCGCCAGTTCGAGACAGGGGTTCTACGAGCAGTACTTC. Complete variable domain (other parts from reference TRBV5-1 and TRBJ2-7): KAGVTQTPRYLIKTRGQQVTLSCSPISGHRSVSWYQQTPGQGLQFLFEYFSETQRNKGNFPGRFSGRQFSNSRSEMNVSTLELGDSALYLCASSRQGFYEQYFGPGTRLTVT.

This clonotype was picked up a small number of times. V is TRBV20-1 and J is TRBJ2-2, with 10 bases lining up with TRBD2. The germline V gene has CDR1 DFQATT and CDR2 SNEGSKA (reference sequence). Trimming removed 6 bases from V and 0 bases from J; junction bases left unmatched: 13. The CDR3 consists of 18 residues. The CDR3 sequence: CSARPPSGTSANTGELFF. CDR3 in DNA: TGCAGTGCCCGACCCCCATCCGGGACTAGCGCGAACACCGGGGAGCTGTTTTTT.

This clonotype was seen only a few times. The CDR3 nucleotides read TGTGCCAGCAGCCAACCTGACCAGAACACCGGGGAGCTGTTTTTT. Protein sequence: CASSQPDQNTGELFF. The chain couples TRBV4-2 to TRBJ2-2; D remains unclear. The CDR3 totals 15 residues. From germline, CDR1 is LGHNA and CDR2 YNFKEQ. The germline V and J ends were trimmed by 2 bases and 1 base, with 8 bases remaining between them.

This chain uses TRBV12-5 with TRBJ2-7; tentative D call: TRBD2 (5 bases). The ends were cut back, 7 bases at V and 2 bases at J, with 24 bases in the middle. Per the germline V gene, CDR1 is LGHNT and CDR2 is FRNRAP. CDR3 length equals 17 residues. CDR3 in amino acids: CASALPIGPWGAYEQYF. The CDR3 DNA follows: TGTGCTAGTGCCCTACCCATAGGCCCGTGGGGAGCCTACGAGCAGTACTTC.

The J gene is TRBJ2-1, the V gene TRBV27; D remains ambiguous. V was cut by 6 bases and J by 6 bases, with 12 bases left in between. This CDR3 region has 13 residues. Germline loops: CDR1 MNHEY, CDR2 SMNVEV (reference sequence). DNA of the CDR3: TGTGCCAGCAGACGGACGGTGCCCAATGAGCAGTTCTTC. It codes for CASRRTVPNEQFF.

This chain links TRBV7-8 with TRBJ2-7; tentatively, D is TRBD1 or TRBD2 (5 bases each). Trimming took off 3 bases at V and 3 bases at J, with 18 bases between the two ends. This CDR3 region has 16 residues. The germline CDR1 and CDR2 sequences are SGHVS and FQNEAQ. The DNA of the CDR3 is TGTGCCAGCAGCTTTAGCCCGGGACCTGCTTTCTACGAGCAGTACTTC. It specifies CASSFSPGPAFYEQYF.

The table lists this clonotype with many counts. This chain links TRBV12-3 or TRBV12-4 with TRBJ1-5; TRBD1 is a possible D gene (5 bases). CDR3 length equals 14 residues. The ends were cut back, 6 bases at V and 2 bases at J, with 11 bases in the middle. The CDR3 loop is CASSYGHGNQPQHF. The CDR3 DNA reads as TGTGCCAGCAGCTATGGACACGGCAATCAGCCCCAGCATTTT.

This clonotype was seen repeatedly, ten times or more. The chain employs TRBV5-6 and TRBJ2-3, with 7 bases lining up with TRBD1. The CDR3 spans 14 residues. With 5 bases clipped from V and 0 bases from J, the junction kept 3 bases outside the gene matches. Germline lookup yields CDR1 SGHDT and CDR2 YYEEEE. CDR3 nucleotide sequence: TGTGCCAGCAGATGGGGACAGAGCACAGATACGCAGTATTTT. Protein product: CASRWGQSTDTQYF.

The rearrangement links TRBV11-2 to TRBJ2-5, with D possibly being TRBD2 (5 bases). Germline CDR1 is SGHAT and CDR2 is FQNNGV. This CDR3 is 15 amino acids long. V lost 5 bases and J lost 0, with 13 bases in between. DNA for the CDR3: TGTGCCAGCAGCAAACGCCCGGGGTACCAAGAGACCCAGTACTTC. It encodes CASSKRPGYQETQYF.